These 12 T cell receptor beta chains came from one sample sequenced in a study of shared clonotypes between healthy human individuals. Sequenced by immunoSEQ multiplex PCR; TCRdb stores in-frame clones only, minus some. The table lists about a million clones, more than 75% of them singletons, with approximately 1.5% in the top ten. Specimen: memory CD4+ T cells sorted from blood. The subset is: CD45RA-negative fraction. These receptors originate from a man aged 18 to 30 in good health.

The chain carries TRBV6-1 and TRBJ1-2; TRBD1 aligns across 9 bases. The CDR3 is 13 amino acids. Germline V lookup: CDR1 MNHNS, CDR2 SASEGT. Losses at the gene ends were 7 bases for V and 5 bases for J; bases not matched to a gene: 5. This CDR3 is CASTGQGLYGYTF. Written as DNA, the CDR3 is TGTGCCAGCACCGGACAGGGGTTGTATGGCTACACCTTC.

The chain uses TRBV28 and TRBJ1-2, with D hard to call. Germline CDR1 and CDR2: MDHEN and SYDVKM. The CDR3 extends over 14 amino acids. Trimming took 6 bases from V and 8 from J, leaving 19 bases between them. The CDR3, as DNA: TGTGCCAGCAGAGGGAGTACGGTCCTGGGAGGCTACACCTTC. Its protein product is CASRGSTVLGGYTF.

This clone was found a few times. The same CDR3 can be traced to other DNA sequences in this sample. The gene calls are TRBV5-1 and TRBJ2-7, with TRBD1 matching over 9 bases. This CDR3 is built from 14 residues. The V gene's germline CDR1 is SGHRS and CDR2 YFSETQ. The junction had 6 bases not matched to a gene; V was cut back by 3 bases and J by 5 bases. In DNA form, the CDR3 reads TGCGCCAGCAGCTGGGGACAGGGAAGTCACGAGCAGTACTTC. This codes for CASSWGQGSHEQYF.

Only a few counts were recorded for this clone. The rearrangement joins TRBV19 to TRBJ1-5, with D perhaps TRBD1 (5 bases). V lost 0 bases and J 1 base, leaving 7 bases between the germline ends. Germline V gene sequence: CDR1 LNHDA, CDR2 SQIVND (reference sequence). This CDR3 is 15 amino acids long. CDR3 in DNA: TGTGCCAGTAGTATAGATTCAGGGAGCAATCAGCCCCAGCATTTT. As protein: CASSIDSGSNQPQHF.

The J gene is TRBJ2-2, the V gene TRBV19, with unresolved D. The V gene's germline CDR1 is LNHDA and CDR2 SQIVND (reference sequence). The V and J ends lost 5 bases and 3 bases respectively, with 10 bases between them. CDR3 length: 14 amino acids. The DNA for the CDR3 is TGTGCCAGTAGTTCACGCAGAGACACCGGGGAGCTGTTTTTT. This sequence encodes CASSSRRDTGELFF.

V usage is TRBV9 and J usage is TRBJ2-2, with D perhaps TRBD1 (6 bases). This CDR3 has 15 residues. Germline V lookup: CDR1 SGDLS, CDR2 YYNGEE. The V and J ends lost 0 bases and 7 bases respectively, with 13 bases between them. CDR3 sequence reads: CASSVDPGVNGELFF. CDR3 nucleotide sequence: TGTGCCAGCAGCGTAGATCCAGGGGTTAACGGGGAGCTGTTTTTT. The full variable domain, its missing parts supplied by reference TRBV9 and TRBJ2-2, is DSGVTQTPKHLITATGQRVTLRCSPRSGDLSVYWYQQSLDQGLQFLIQYYNGEERAKGNILERFSAQQFPDLHSELNLSSLELGDSALYFCASSVDPGVNGELFFGEGSRLTVL.

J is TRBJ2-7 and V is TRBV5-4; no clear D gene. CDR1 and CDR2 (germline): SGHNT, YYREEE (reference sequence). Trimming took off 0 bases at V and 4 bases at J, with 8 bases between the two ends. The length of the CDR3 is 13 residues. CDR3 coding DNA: TGTGCCAGCAGCTTGGATGGTCAATACGAGCAGTACTTC. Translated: CASSLDGQYEQYF.

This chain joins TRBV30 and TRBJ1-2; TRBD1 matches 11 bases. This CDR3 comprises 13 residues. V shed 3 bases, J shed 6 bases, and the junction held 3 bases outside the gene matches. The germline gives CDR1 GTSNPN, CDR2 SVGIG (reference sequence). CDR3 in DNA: TGTGCCTGGAGGGGACAGGGGGAGAATGGCTACACCTTC. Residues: CAWRGQGENGYTF.

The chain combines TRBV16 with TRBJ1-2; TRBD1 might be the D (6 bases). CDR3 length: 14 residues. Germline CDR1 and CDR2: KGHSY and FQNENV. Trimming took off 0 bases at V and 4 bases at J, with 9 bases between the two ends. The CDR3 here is CASSQSPTGYGYTF. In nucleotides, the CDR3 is TGTGCCAGCAGCCAATCACCGACAGGCTATGGCTACACCTTC. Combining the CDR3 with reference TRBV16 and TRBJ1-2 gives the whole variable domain GEEVAQTPKHLVRGEGQKAKLYCAPIKGHSYVFWYQQVLKNEFKFLISFQNENVFDETGMPKERFSAKCLPNSPCSLEIQATKLEDSAVYFCASSQSPTGYGYTFGSGTRLTVV.

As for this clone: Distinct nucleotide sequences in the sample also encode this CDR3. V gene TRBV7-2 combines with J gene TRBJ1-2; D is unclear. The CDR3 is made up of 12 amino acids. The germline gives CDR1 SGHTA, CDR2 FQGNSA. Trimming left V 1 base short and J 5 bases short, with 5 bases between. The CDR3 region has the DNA TGTGCCAGCAGCTTAGGGGGATATGGCTACACCTTC. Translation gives CASSLGGYGYTF.

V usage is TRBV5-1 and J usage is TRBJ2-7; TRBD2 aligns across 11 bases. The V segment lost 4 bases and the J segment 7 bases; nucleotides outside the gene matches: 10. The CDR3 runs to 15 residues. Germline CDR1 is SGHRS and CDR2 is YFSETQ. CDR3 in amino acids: CASSPDTGTSGEQYF. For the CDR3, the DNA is TGCGCCAGCAGCCCGGACACCGGGACTAGCGGAGAGCAGTACTTC.

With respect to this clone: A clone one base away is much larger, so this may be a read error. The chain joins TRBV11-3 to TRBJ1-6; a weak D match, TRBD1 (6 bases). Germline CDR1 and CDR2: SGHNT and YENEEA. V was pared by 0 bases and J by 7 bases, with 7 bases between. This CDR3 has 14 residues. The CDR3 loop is CASSLEGANSPLHF. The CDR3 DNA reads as TGTGCCAGCAGCTTAGAGGGGGCGAATTCACCCCTCCACTTT.